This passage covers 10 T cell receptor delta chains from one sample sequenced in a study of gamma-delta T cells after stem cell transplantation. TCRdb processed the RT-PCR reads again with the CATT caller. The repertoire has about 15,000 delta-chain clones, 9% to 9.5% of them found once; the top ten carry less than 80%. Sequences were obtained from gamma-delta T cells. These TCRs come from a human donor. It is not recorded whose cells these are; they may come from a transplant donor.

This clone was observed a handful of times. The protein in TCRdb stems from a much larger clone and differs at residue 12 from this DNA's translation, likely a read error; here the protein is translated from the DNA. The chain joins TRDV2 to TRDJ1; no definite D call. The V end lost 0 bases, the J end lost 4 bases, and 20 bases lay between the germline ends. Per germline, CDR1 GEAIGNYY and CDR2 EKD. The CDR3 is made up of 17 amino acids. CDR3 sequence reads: CACDTLGSALDSDKLIF. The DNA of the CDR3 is TGTGCCTGTGACACCCTCGGGTCCGCCCTTGACAGCGATAAACTCATCTTT.

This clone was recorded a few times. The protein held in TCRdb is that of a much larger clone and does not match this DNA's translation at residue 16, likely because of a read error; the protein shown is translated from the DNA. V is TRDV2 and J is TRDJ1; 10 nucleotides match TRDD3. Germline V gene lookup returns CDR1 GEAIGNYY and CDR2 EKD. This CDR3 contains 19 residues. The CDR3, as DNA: TGTGCCTGTGACAAGATCTACATACTGGGGGATTCGGTGACCGATAGACTCATCTTT. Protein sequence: CACDKIYILGDSVTDRLIF.

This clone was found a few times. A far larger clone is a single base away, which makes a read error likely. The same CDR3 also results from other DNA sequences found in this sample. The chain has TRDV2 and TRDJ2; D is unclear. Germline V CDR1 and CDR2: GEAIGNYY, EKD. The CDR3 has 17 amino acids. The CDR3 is CACDTLGRSPQKAQLFF. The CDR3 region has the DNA TGTGCCTGTGACACGCTCGGGCGGTCCCCCCAAAAGGCACAACTCTTCTTC.

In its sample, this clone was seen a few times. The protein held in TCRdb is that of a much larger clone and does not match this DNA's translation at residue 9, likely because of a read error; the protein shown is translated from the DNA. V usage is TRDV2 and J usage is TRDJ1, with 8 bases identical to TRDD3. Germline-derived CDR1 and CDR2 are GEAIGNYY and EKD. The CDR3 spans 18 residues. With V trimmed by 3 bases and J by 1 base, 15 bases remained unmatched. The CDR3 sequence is CACDSLLGGTRVTDKLIF. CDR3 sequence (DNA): TGTGCCTGTGACTCATTACTGGGGGGTACGCGTGTCACCGATAAACTCATCTTT.

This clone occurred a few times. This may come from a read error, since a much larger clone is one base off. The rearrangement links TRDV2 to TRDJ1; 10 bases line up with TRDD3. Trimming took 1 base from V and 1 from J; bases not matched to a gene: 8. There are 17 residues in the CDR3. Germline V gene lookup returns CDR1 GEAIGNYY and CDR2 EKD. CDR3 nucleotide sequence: TGTGCCTGTGACACTCTGACGGGGGATACGCGCACCGATAAACTCATCTTT. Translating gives CACDTLTGDTRTDKLIF.

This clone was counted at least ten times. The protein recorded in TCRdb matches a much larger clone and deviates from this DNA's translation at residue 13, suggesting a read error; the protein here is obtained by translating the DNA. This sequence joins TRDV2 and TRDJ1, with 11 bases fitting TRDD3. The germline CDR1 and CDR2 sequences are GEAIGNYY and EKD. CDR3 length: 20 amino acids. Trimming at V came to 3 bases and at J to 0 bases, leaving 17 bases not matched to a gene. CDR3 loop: CACDPVLGDTGSNYTDKLIF. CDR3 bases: TGTGCCTGTGACCCGGTTTTGGGGGATACGGGGTCTAATTACACCGATAAACTCATCTTT.

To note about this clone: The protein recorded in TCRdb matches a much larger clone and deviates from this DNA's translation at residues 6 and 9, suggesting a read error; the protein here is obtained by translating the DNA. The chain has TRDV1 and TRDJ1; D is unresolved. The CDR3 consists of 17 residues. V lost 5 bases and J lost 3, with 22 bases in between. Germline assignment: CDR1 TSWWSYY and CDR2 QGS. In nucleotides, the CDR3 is TGTGCTCTTGGGAAACAAATCACACTTCGGGCTTCCGATAAACTCATCTTT. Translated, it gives CALGKQITLRASDKLIF.

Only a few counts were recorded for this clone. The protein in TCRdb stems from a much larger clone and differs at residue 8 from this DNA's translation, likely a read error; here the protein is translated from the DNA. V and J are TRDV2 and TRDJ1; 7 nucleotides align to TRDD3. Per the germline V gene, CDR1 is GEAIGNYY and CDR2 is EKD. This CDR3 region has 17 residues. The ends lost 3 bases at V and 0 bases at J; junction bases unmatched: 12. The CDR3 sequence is CACDRLGNALYTDKLIF. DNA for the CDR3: TGTGCCTGTGACCGACTGGGGAATGCGCTGTACACCGATAAACTCATCTTT.

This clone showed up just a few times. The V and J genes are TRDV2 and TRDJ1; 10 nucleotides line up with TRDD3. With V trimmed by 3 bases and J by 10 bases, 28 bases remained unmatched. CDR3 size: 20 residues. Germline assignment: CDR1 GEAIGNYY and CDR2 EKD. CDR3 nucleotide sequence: TGTGCCTGTGACGGAAGGGGGGATACGACGCACACCTCGGGGGGAGGAACACTCATCTTT. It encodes CACDGRGDTTHTSGGGTLIF.

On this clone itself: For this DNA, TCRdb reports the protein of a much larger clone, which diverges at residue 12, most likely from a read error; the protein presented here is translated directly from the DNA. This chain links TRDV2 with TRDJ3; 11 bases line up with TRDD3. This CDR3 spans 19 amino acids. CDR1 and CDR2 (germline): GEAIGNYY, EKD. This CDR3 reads CACDTVLGDSSSDTRQMFF. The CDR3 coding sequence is TGTGCCTGTGACACCGTACTGGGGGATAGCTCCTCGGACACCCGACAGATGTTTTTC.